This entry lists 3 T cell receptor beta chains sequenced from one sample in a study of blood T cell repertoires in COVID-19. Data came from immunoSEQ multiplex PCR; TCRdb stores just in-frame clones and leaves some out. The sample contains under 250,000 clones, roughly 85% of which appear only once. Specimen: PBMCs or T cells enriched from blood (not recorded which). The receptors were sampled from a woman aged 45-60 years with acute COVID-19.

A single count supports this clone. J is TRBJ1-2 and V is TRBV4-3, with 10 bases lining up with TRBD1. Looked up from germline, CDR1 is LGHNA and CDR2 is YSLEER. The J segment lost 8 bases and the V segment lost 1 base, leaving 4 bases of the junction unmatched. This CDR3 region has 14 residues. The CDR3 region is CASSQGQGAEGYTF. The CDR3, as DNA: TGCGCCAGCAGCCAAGGACAGGGGGCAGAGGGCTACACCTTC.

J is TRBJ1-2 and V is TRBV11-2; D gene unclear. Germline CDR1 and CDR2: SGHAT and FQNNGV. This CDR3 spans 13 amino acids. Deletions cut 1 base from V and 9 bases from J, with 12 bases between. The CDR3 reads CASSLVQWLCYTF. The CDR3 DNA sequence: TGTGCCAGCAGCTTAGTACAGTGGTTGTGCTACACCTTC.

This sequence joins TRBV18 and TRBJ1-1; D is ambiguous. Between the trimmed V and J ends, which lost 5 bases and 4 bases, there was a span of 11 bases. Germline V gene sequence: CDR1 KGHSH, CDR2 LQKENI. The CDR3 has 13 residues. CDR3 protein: CASSDTRSTEAFF. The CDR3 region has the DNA TGTGCCAGCTCAGATACAAGGAGCACTGAAGCTTTCTTT.